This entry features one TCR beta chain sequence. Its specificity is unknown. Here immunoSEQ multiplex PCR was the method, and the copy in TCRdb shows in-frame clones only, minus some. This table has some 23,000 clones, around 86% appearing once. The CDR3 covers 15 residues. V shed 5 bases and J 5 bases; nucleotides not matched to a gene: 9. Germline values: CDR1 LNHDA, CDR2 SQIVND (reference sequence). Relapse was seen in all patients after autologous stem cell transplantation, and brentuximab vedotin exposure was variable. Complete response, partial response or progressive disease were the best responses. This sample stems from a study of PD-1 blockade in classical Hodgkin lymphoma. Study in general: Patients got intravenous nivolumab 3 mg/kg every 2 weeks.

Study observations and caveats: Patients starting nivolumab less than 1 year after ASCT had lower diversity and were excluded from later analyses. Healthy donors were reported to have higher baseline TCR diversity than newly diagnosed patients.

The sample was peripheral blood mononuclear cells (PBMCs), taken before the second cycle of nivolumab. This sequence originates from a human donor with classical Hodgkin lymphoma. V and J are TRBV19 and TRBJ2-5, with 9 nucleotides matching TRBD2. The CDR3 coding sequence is TGTGCCAGTAGTCCTCTAGCGGGGAGAGAGGAGACCCAGTACTTC. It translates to CASSPLAGREETQYF. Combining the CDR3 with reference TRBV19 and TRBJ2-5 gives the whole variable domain DGGITQSPKYLFRKEGQNVTLSCEQNLNHDAMYWYRQDPGQGLRLIYYSQIVNDFQKGDIAEGYSVSREKKESFPLTVTSAQKNPTAFYLCASSPLAGREETQYFGPGTRLLVL.